The 25 T cell receptor beta chains below come from one sample, sequenced in a study of cytomegalovirus exposure and HLA in healthy donors. The primer mix had 60 Vbeta and 13 Jbeta primers. The method was immunoSEQ multiplex PCR; TCRdb's version includes in-frame clones alone and lacks a portion of them. The data hold about 95,000 clones, with 75% to 85% observed a single time. Sequenced input: PBMCs. These receptors were obtained from a man under 40 in good health and CMV-seropositive.

This clone is categorized as medium-sized. The rearrangement links TRBV7-9 to TRBJ1-2; 9 bases are shared with TRBD1. Trimming cost V 5 bases and J 5 bases; bases outside gene matches: 3. In germline, CDR1 is SEHNR, CDR2 FQNEAQ (reference sequence). CDR3 length: 13 residues. CDR3 sequence reads: CASSTGTGYGYTF. CDR3 DNA: TGTGCCAGCAGCACCGGGACAGGGTATGGCTACACCTTC.

This clone has just one count. The chain carries TRBV5-4 and TRBJ2-4, with a possible D match to TRBD1 (5 bases). V lost 2 bases and J 2 bases, leaving 8 bases between the germline ends. Per the germline V gene, CDR1 is SGHNT and CDR2 is YYREEE (reference sequence). The CDR3 has 14 amino acids. The chain's CDR3 is CASSFSGSKNIQYF. CDR3 coding DNA: TGTGCCAGCAGCTTTTCAGGGTCCAAAAACATTCAGTACTTC. The entire variable domain, with the rest obtained from reference TRBV5-4 and TRBJ2-4, is as follows: ETGVTQSPTHLIKTRGQQVTLRCSSQSGHNTVSWYQQALGQGPQFIFQYYREEENGRGNFPPRFSGLQFPNYSSELNVNALELDDSALYLCASSFSGSKNIQYFGAGTRLSVL.

This clone was counted a few times. This chain connects TRBV28 to TRBJ2-5; 8 nucleotides agree with TRBD1. The end of the DNA aligns better with TRBJ2-7, so the J call may be wrong. Germline assignment: CDR1 MDHEN and CDR2 SYDVKM. CDR3 length equals 16 residues. The DNA for the CDR3 is TGTGCCAGCAGTTTGGGCAGGGGGCCGCTATCCTACGAGCAGTACTTC. It codes for CASSLGRGPLSYEQYF.

V and J are TRBV7-9 and TRBJ1-2; D is possibly TRBD1 (6 bases). This CDR3 contains 13 residues. CDR1 SEHNR and CDR2 FQNEAQ come from the germline V gene (reference sequence). V gave up 6 bases and J gave up 3 bases, with 11 bases separating them. The CDR3: CASRYRDDYGYTF. The CDR3 coding sequence is TGTGCCAGCAGATACAGGGATGACTATGGCTACACCTTC.

The chain combines TRBV5-1 with TRBJ2-7; TRBD2 agrees at 8 bases. V lost 0 bases to trimming and J lost 7 bases; unmatched junction nucleotides: 6. Germline V CDR1 and CDR2: SGHRS, YFSETQ. This CDR3 has 14 amino acids. CDR3 protein: CASSLAGGPGEQYF. The CDR3 bases are TGCGCCAGCAGCTTGGCGGGAGGGCCGGGAGAGCAGTACTTC. The variable domain in full, completed from reference TRBV5-1 and TRBJ2-7, reads KAGVTQTPRYLIKTRGQQVTLSCSPISGHRSVSWYQQTPGQGLQFLFEYFSETQRNKGNFPGRFSGRQFSNSRSEMNVSTLELGDSALYLCASSLAGGPGEQYFGPGTRLTVT.

The gene calls are TRBV4-1 and TRBJ2-1, with TRBD1 matching over 7 bases. The CDR3 totals 16 residues. CDR1 is MGHRA and CDR2 is YSYEKL in the germline V gene. J was trimmed by 4 bases and V by 3 bases; bases with no gene match: 9. CDR3 in DNA: TGCGCCAGCAGCCAGTTTGAGACAGGGATATACAATGAGCAGTTCTTC. Its translation is CASSQFETGIYNEQFF.

Comment on this clone: Additional DNA sequences in this sample encode the identical CDR3. This chain links TRBV11-3 with TRBJ2-5; D is ambiguous. V dropped 6 bases and J dropped 0 bases, with 5 bases sitting between them. The CDR3 is 12 amino acids. Germline assignment: CDR1 SGHNT and CDR2 YENEEA. The CDR3 spells CASSANQETQYF. The DNA of the CDR3 is TGTGCCAGCAGTGCTAACCAAGAGACCCAGTACTTC.

The V and J genes are TRBV2 and TRBJ1-1, with a possible D match to TRBD1 (5 bases). The V gene's germline CDR1 is SNHLY and CDR2 FYNNEI. Trimming took off 0 bases at V and 3 bases at J, with 8 bases between the two ends. The CDR3 runs 14 residues. This CDR3 is CASSEARVYTEAFF. The CDR3 nucleotides read TGTGCCAGCAGTGAAGCCAGGGTGTACACTGAAGCTTTCTTT.

CDR3 loop: CASSFEGDDTGELFF. CDR3 DNA sequence: TGTGCCAGCAGCTTCGAGGGAGACGACACCGGGGAGCTGTTTTTT. The rearrangement links TRBV11-3 to TRBJ2-2, with a tentative D call TRBD2 (5 bases). CDR3 length: 15 amino acids. With 3 bases removed from V and 3 bases from J, the gap between germline ends came to 11 bases. The V gene's germline CDR1 is SGHNT and CDR2 YENEEA.

This clone is a singleton in its sample. This chain joins TRBV18 and TRBJ2-7; 9 nucleotides agree with TRBD1. Germline V lookup: CDR1 KGHSH, CDR2 LQKENI. CDR3 size: 14 residues. The ends lost 3 bases at V and 6 bases at J; junction bases unmatched: 6. The CDR3 nucleotides are TGTGCCAGCTCACCTATGGACAGGGGCGGCGAGCAGTACTTC. As protein: CASSPMDRGGEQYF.

CDR3 DNA: TGTGCCACCAGTATGTCAGGGGGAAGCACAGATACGCAGTATTTT. It yields the protein CATSMSGGSTDTQYF. The chain combines TRBV15 with TRBJ2-3; 7 nucleotides agree with TRBD1. CDR1 and CDR2 from the germline V gene are LNHNV and YYDKDF (reference sequence). Trimming removed 6 bases from V and 0 bases from J; junction bases left unmatched: 6. This CDR3 region has 15 residues.

The chain joins TRBV18 to TRBJ2-7, with a tentative D call TRBD1 (6 bases). CDR3 length: 13 amino acids. Germline CDR1 and CDR2: KGHSH and LQKENI. The V end lost 5 bases, the J end lost 2 bases, and 10 bases lay between the germline ends. CDR3 coding DNA: TGTGCCAGCTCAGCAGGACAGACCTACGAGCAGTACTTC. Translation gives CASSAGQTYEQYF.

This sequence joins TRBV30 and TRBJ1-4; 8 bases are shared with TRBD1. CDR1 GTSNPN and CDR2 SVGIG come from the germline V gene (reference sequence). This CDR3 has 14 amino acids. V was pared by 4 bases and J by 4 bases, with 5 bases of the junction left unmatched. CDR3 sequence reads: CAWTDRGLNEKLFF. The CDR3 region has the DNA TGTGCCTGGACCGACAGGGGCCTTAATGAAAAACTGTTTTTT. Full variable domain (outside the CDR3, taken from reference TRBV30 and TRBJ1-4): SQTIHQWPATLVQPVGSPLSLECTVEGTSNPNLYWYRQAAGRGLQLLFYSVGIGQISSEVPQNLSASRPQDRQFILSSKKLLLSDSGFYLCAWTDRGLNEKLFFGSGTQLSVL.

The chain is built from TRBV30 and TRBJ2-5; D may be TRBD1 (5 bases). This CDR3 contains 18 residues. Trimming took off 0 bases at V and 5 bases at J, with 25 bases between the two ends. Germline CDR1 GTSNPN, CDR2 SVGIG (reference sequence). The CDR3 region is CAWSVKGKGLGGSETQYF. The CDR3 nucleotides read TGTGCCTGGAGTGTAAAGGGGAAGGGTCTCGGCGGTTCGGAGACCCAGTACTTC.

This clone appeared once. The J gene is TRBJ1-6, the V gene TRBV18; D gene uncertain. Trimming removed 2 bases from V and 7 bases from J, with 15 bases in between. Germline V gene lookup returns CDR1 KGHSH and CDR2 LQKENI. The CDR3 has 16 amino acids. The CDR3 DNA reads TGTGCCAGCTCACCAGCCGGGTCCTTAAGGAATTCACCCCTCCACTTT. This sequence encodes CASSPAGSLRNSPLHF.

This rearrangement joins TRBV30 to TRBJ1-1, with a weak D call TRBD1 (5 bases). CDR3 length: 14 residues. Germline V gene data show CDR1 as GTSNPN and CDR2 as SVGIG (reference sequence). The V and J ends lost 2 bases and 5 bases respectively, with 15 bases between them. The CDR3 DNA reads TGTGCCTGGAGTAGGGGAGGCTCCGGAACTGAAGCTTTCTTT. As protein: CAWSRGGSGTEAFF. Together with reference TRBV30 and TRBJ1-1, the CDR3 gives the full variable domain: SQTIHQWPATLVQPVGSPLSLECTVEGTSNPNLYWYRQAAGRGLQLLFYSVGIGQISSEVPQNLSASRPQDRQFILSSKKLLLSDSGFYLCAWSRGGSGTEAFFGQGTRLTVV.

The rearrangement uses TRBV7-9 and TRBJ2-5, with 8 bases matching TRBD1. With V trimmed by 4 bases and J by 5 bases, 9 bases remained unmatched. The CDR3 extends over 15 amino acids. Germline CDR1 is SEHNR and CDR2 is FQNEAQ (reference sequence). Here the CDR3 DNA reads TGTGCCAGCAGCTCCTATGGACAGGGAGGCGAGACCCAGTACTTC. Translation gives CASSSYGQGGETQYF.

The chain has TRBV7-8 and TRBJ2-5, with 8 positions matching TRBD1. Matching the DNA end better, TRBJ2-7 makes the J call doubtful. CDR3 length equals 15 residues. CDR1 is SGHVS, CDR2 FQNEAQ, per germline. In nucleotides, the CDR3 is TGTGCCAGCAGCTACCGGACAGGGAGCTCCTACGAGCAGTACTTC. Its protein is CASSYRTGSSYEQYF.

To note about this clone: The junction and the germline gene differ at one end; a read error may be behind it. The chain links TRBV7-9 to TRBJ2-5; no reliable D call. Germline CDR1 is SEHNR and CDR2 is FQNEAQ (reference sequence). CDR3 length: 11 amino acids. This chain's CDR3 is CSSTSLETQYF. In DNA, the CDR3 is TGTTCCAGCACCTCCCTGGAGACCCAGTACTTC. The variable domain in full, completed from reference TRBV7-9 and TRBJ2-5, reads DTGVSQNPRHKITKRGQNVTFRCDPISEHNRLYWYRQTLGQGPEFLTYFQNEAQLEKSRLLSDRFSAERPKGSFSTLEIQRTEQGDSAMYLCSSTSLETQYFGPGTRLLVL.

The rearrangement joins TRBV5-6 to TRBJ2-3; TRBD1 matches 7 bases. Looked up from germline, CDR1 is SGHDT and CDR2 is YYEEEE. This CDR3 is built from 15 residues. Trimming cost V 0 bases and J 4 bases; bases outside gene matches: 5. CDR3 nucleotides: TGTGCCAGCAGCTTGGAAGGGGGCAGTTCAGATACGCAGTATTTT. Its translation: CASSLEGGSSDTQYF.

V is TRBV7-6 and J is TRBJ2-2; 11 nucleotides match TRBD2. V lost 3 bases and J lost 5; bases outside the gene matches: 8. The CDR3 runs to 17 residues. Germline V gives CDR1 SGHVS, CDR2 FNYEAQ. CDR3: CASSFGTSGSGTGELFF. The CDR3 DNA reads as TGTGCCAGCAGCTTTGGGACTAGCGGTAGCGGGACCGGGGAGCTGTTTTTT. The variable domain in full, with the rest retrieved from reference TRBV7-6 and TRBJ2-2, is GAGVSQSPRYKVTKRGQDVALRCDPISGHVSLYWYRQALGQGPEFLTYFNYEAQQDKSGLPNDRFSAERPEGSISTLTIQRTEQRDSAMYRCASSFGTSGSGTGELFFGEGSRLTVL.

The V gene is TRBV6-6, the J gene TRBJ2-3, with TRBD1 matching 10 bases. The V segment lost 1 base and the J segment 1 base; nucleotides outside the gene matches: 2. The CDR3 runs 16 residues. Germline-derived CDR1 and CDR2 are MNHNY and SVGAGI (reference sequence). In DNA form, the CDR3 reads TGTGCCAGCAGTTACTTGACAGGGGGCGGCACAGATACGCAGTATTTT. It translates to CASSYLTGGGTDTQYF.

This chain joins TRBV19 and TRBJ1-2, with TRBD1 as a possible D gene (6 bases). V was shortened by 3 bases and J by 3 bases, with 8 bases between the two germline ends. From germline, CDR1 is LNHDA and CDR2 SQIVND (reference sequence). The CDR3 totals 13 residues. In DNA form, the CDR3 reads TGTGCCAGTAGTATCAACAGGGACTATGGCTACACCTTC. This sequence encodes CASSINRDYGYTF.

This chain connects TRBV14 to TRBJ2-7, with TRBD2 identical over 8 bases. The CDR3 sequence is 16 residues long. With 1 base clipped from V and 5 bases from J, the junction kept 10 bases outside the gene matches. From germline, CDR1 is SGHDN and CDR2 FVKESK. DNA for the CDR3: TGTGCCAGCAGCCAAGGGCAAGGGACTAGGGTGGACGAGCAGTACTTC. Amino acids: CASSQGQGTRVDEQYF. Variable domain in full (rest from reference TRBV14 and TRBJ2-7): EAGVTQFPSHSVIEKGQTVTLRCDPISGHDNLYWYRRVMGKEIKFLLHFVKESKQDESGMPNNRFLAERTGGTYSTLKVQPAELEDSGVYFCASSQGQGTRVDEQYFGPGTRLTVT.

The chain links TRBV27 to TRBJ2-5; 8 bases fit TRBD1. Judging by the DNA end, TRBJ2-7 fits better; the J call may be wrong. The CDR3 covers 14 residues. Germline V gene lookup returns CDR1 MNHEY and CDR2 SMNVEV (reference sequence). CDR3 nucleotides: TGTGCCAGCAGTTCAGACAGGGGAGTTCCCGAGCAGTACTTC. Residues: CASSSDRGVPEQYF.